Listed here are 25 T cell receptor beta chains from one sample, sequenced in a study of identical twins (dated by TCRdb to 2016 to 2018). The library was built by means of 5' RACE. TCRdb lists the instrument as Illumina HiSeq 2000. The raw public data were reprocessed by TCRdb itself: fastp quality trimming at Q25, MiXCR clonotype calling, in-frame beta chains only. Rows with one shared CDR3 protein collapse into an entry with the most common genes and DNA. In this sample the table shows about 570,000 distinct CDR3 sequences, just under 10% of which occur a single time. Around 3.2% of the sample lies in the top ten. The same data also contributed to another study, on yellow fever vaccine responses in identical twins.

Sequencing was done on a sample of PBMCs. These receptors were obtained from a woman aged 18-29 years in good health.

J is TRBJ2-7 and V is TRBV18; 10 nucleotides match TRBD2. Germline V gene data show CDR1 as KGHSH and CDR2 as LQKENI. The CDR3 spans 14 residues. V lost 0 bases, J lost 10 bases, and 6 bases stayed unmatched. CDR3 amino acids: CASSPPLAGVVQYF. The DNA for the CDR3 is TGTGCCAGCTCACCACCCCTAGCGGGAGTTGTCCAGTACTTC.

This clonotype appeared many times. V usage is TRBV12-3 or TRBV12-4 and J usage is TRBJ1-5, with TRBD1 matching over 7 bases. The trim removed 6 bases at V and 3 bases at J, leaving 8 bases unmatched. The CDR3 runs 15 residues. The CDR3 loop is CASSPTGTSNQPQHF. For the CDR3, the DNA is TGTGCCAGCAGCCCGACAGGGACCTCCAATCAGCCCCAGCATTTT.

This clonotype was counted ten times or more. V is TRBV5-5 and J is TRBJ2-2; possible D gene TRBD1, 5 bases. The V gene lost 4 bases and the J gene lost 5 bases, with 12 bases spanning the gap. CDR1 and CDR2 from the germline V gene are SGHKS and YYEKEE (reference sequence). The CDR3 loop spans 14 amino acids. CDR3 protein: CASSVVQGTGELFF. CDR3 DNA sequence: TGTGCCAGCAGCGTGGTTCAGGGTACCGGGGAGCTGTTTTTT.

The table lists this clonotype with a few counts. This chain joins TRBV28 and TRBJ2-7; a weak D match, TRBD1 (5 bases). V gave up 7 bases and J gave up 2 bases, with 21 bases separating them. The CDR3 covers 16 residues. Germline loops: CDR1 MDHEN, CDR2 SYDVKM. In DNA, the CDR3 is TGTGCCAGCACCCCCCACGGTGACAGTCGGACCTACGAGCAGTACTTC. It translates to CASTPHGDSRTYEQYF. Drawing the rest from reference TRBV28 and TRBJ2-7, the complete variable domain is DVKVTQSSRYLVKRTGEKVFLECVQDMDHENMFWYRQDPGLGLRLIYFSYDVKMKEKGDIPEGYSVSREKKERFSLILESASTNQTSMYLCASTPHGDSRTYEQYFGPGTRLTVT.

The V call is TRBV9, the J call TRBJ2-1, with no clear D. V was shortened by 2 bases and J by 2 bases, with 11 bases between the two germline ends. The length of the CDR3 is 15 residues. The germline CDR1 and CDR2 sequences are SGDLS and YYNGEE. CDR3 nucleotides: TGTGCCAGCAGCGTCCACTCGGACCCCTACAATGAGCAGTTCTTC. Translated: CASSVHSDPYNEQFF.

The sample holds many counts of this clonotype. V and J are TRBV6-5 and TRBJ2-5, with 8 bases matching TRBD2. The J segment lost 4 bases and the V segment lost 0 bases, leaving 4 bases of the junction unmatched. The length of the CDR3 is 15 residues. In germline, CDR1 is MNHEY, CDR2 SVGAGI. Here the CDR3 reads CASSYSRLAGETQYF. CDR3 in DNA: TGTGCCAGCAGTTACTCTAGGCTAGCGGGAGAGACCCAGTACTTC.

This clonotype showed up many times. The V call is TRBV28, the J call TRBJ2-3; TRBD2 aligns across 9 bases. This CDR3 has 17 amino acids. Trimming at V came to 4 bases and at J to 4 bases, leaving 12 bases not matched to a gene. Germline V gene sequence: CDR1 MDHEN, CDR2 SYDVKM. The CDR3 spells CASSSKVPSGNADTQYF. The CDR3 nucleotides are TGTGCCAGCAGTTCCAAAGTTCCTAGCGGGAATGCAGATACGCAGTATTTT.

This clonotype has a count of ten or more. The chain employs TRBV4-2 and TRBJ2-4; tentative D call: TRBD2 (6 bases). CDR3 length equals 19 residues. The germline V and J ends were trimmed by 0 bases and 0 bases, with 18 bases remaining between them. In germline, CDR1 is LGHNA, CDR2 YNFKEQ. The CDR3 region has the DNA TGTGCCAGCAGCCAAGACCGGGAAGTAGCGGATATAGCCAAAAACATTCAGTACTTC. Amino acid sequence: CASSQDREVADIAKNIQYF.

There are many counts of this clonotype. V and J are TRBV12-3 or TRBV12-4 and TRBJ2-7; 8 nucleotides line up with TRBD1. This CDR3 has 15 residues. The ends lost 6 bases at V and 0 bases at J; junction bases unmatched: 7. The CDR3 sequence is CASRPGQGFSYEQYF. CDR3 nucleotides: TGTGCCAGCAGACCAGGACAGGGATTCTCCTACGAGCAGTACTTC.

CDR3 sequence reads: CASRRTDPNTGELFF. CDR3 coding DNA: TGTGCCAGCAGGCGGACTGACCCGAACACCGGGGAGCTGTTTTTT. The gene calls are TRBV12-3 or TRBV12-4 and TRBJ2-2; TRBD2 is a possible D gene (5 bases). Trimming cost V 6 bases and J 0 bases, with 11 bases left between them. The CDR3 loop spans 15 amino acids.

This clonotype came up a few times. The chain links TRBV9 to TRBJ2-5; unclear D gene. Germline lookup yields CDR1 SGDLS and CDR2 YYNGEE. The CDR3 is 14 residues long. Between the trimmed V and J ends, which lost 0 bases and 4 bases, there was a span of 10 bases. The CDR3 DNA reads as TGTGCCAGCAGCGTAGCCGGCAACGGAGAGACCCAGTACTTC. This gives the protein CASSVAGNGETQYF.

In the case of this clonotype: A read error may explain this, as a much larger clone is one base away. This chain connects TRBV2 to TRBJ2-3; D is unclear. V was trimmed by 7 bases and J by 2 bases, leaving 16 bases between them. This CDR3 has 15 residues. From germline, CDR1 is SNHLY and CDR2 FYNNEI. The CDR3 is CASTDLPGYTDTQYF. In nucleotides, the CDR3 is TGTGCCAGCACCGACCTACCCGGATACACAGATACGCAGTATTTT.

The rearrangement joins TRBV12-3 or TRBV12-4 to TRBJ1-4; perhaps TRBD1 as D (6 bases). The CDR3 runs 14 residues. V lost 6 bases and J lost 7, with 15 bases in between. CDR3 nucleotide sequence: TGTGCCAGCAGGTTCGGAGGGGGAGCTGAAAAACTGTTTTTT. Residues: CASRFGGGAEKLFF.

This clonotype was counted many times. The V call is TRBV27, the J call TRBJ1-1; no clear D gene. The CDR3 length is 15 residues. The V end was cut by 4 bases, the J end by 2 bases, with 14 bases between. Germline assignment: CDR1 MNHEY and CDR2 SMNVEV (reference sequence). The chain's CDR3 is CASSYFPTSNTEAFF. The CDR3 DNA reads TGTGCCAGCAGTTATTTCCCGACCTCCAACACTGAAGCTTTCTTT.

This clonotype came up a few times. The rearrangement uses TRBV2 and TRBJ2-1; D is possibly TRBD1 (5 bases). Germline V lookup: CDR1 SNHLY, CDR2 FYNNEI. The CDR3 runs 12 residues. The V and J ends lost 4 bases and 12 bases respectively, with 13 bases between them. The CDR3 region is CASSVWSRGQFF. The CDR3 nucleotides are TGTGCCAGCAGTGTATGGTCTAGGGGGCAGTTCTTC.

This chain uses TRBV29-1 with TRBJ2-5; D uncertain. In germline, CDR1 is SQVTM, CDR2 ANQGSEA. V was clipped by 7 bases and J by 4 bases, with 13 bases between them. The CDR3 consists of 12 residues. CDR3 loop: CSGVGAAETQYF. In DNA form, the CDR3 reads TGCAGCGGGGTAGGAGCCGCAGAGACCCAGTACTTC.

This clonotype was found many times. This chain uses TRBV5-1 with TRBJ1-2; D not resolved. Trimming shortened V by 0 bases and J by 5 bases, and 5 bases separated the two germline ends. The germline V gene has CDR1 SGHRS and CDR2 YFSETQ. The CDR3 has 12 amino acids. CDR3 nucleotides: TGCGCCAGCAGCTTGGACACATATGGCTACACCTTC. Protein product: CASSLDTYGYTF.

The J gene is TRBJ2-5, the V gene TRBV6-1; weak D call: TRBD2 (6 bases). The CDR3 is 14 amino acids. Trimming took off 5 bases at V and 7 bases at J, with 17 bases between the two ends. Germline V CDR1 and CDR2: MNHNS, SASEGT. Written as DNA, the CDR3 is TGTGCCAGCAGTCCTAGACTAGTTGAAGCGACCCAGTACTTC. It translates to CASSPRLVEATQYF.

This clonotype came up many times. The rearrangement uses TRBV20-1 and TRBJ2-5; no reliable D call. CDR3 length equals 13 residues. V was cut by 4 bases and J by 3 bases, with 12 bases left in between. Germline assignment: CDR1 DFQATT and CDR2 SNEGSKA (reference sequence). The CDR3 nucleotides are TGCAGTGCTATTCGCAGGAGTGAAGAGACCCAGTACTTC. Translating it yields CSAIRRSEETQYF.

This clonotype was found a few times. In DNA form, the CDR3 reads TGCGCCAGCAGACCCGGGACAGGGGACACCGGGGAGCTGTTTTTT. It codes for CASRPGTGDTGELFF. This chain uses TRBV5-1 with TRBJ2-2, with 10 bases identical to TRBD1. This CDR3 is 15 amino acids long. The V gene's germline CDR1 is SGHRS and CDR2 YFSETQ. V was clipped by 5 bases and J by 3 bases; unmatched bases: 4.

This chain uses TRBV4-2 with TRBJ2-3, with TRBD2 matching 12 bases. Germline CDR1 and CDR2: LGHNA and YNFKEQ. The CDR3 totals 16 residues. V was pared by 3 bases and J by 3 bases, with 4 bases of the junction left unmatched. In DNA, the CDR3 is TGTGCCAGCAGCCAGGAGGGGACTAGCGGGACAGATACGCAGTATTTT. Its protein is CASSQEGTSGTDTQYF.

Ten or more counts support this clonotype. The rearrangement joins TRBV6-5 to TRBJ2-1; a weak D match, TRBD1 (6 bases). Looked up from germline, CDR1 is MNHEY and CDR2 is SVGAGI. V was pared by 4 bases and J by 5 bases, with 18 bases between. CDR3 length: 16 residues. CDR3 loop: CASSLNTGYPNNEQFF. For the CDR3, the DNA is TGTGCCAGCAGTTTAAATACAGGGTACCCAAACAATGAGCAGTTCTTC.

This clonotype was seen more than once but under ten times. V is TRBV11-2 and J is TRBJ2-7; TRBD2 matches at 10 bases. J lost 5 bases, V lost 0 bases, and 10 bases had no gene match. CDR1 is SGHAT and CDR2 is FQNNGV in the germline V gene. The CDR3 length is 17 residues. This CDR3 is CASSLEAPRLAGDEQYF. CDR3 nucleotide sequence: TGTGCCAGCAGCTTAGAGGCCCCCAGGCTAGCGGGAGACGAGCAGTACTTC.

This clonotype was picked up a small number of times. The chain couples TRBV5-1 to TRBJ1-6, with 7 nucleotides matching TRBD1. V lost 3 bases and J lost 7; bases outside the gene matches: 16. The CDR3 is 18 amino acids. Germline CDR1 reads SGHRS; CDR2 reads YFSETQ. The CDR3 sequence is CASSYHLVRDRVNSPLHF. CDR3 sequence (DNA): TGCGCCAGCAGCTACCATCTTGTCCGGGACAGAGTCAATTCACCCCTCCACTTT.

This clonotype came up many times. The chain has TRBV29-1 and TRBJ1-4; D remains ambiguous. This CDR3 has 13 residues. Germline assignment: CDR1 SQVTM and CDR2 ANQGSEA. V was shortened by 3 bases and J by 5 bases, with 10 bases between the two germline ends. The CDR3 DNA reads TGCAGCGTTGACTCGGGGATCAATGAAAAACTGTTTTTT. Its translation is CSVDSGINEKLFF.